The 7 T cell receptor beta chains listed next were all sequenced from one sample in a study of siplizumab effects on memory and regulatory T cells. The method was immunoSEQ multiplex PCR; TCRdb's version includes in-frame clones alone and lacks a portion of them. The sample has over 85,000 clones; roughly 90% are singletons. Material for sequencing was CD4+ T cells sorted from blood. The receptor set was obtained from a human donor in good health.

The V call is TRBV6-5, the J call TRBJ2-5; D uncertain. Trimming stripped 0 bases from V and 5 bases from J, with 10 bases between. This CDR3 has 14 amino acids. CDR1 MNHEY and CDR2 SVGAGI come from the germline V gene. The CDR3 DNA reads TGTGCCAGCAGTTACTCATTTACGCGGGAGACCCAGTACTTC. Residues: CASSYSFTRETQYF.

The table lists this clone with a count of one. The genes are TRBV30 and TRBJ1-2; the match to TRBD1 covers 8 bases. The CDR3 loop spans 13 amino acids. Germline assignment: CDR1 GTSNPN and CDR2 SVGIG (reference sequence). V lost 3 bases, J lost 7 bases, and 7 bases stayed unmatched. This CDR3 reads CAWRDRELSGYTF. The CDR3 DNA reads as TGTGCCTGGAGGGACAGGGAGCTTAGTGGCTACACCTTC.

The rearrangement joins TRBV6-5 to TRBJ2-7; D remains ambiguous. CDR1 MNHEY and CDR2 SVGAGI come from the germline V gene. V was clipped by 5 bases and J by 2 bases, with 13 bases between them. The CDR3 spans 14 residues. The CDR3 DNA sequence: TGTGCCAGCAGTGGGCCGTTAAGACCCTACGAGCAGTACTTC. It codes for CASSGPLRPYEQYF.

The rearrangement joins TRBV2 to TRBJ1-1, with 7 bases aligning to TRBD1. This CDR3 has 13 amino acids. Germline CDR1 is SNHLY and CDR2 is FYNNEI. J gave up 4 bases and V 3 bases, and 2 bases lay outside the gene matches. This CDR3 is CASSDHRGTEAFF. DNA of the CDR3: TGTGCCAGCAGTGACCACAGGGGCACTGAAGCTTTCTTT.

The J gene is TRBJ2-3, the V gene TRBV5-4; D could derive from TRBD1 or TRBD2 (5 bases each). The V end was cut by 4 bases, the J end by 3 bases, with 15 bases between. Germline assignment: CDR1 SGHNT and CDR2 YYREEE (reference sequence). This CDR3 has 15 residues. The CDR3 here is CASSRDQPSTDTQYF. CDR3 coding DNA: TGTGCCAGCAGCCGGGACCAACCGTCGACAGATACGCAGTATTTT.

This clone was observed once. This chain links TRBV6-5 with TRBJ1-2; TRBD1 might be the D (5 bases). The CDR3 is 15 amino acids. Trimming took off 2 bases at V and 0 bases at J, with 10 bases between the two ends. Germline V gene sequence: CDR1 MNHEY, CDR2 SVGAGI. CDR3 sequence (DNA): TGTGCCAGCAGTTACCAGGCAGGGCCTAACTATGGCTACACCTTC. This gives the protein CASSYQAGPNYGYTF.

The chain recombines TRBV25-1 with TRBJ1-2; 7 bases line up with TRBD1. The CDR3 loop spans 15 amino acids. Germline V lookup: CDR1 MGHDK, CDR2 SYGVNS. J lost 6 bases, V lost 3 bases, and 10 bases had no gene match. CDR3 in DNA: TGTGCCAGCAGTGACCGAAGGGACAGCATGGATGGCTACACCTTC. Protein: CASSDRRDSMDGYTF.